In this sample, the clone carrying this TCR beta chain turned up once. Original data processing: The authors estimated nucleated cell counts from reference gene primer amplification. Some clones are missing from TCRdb's copy, which holds only in-frame ones; the method was immunoSEQ multiplex PCR. D and trimming come from the DNA, and the V and J calls and clone size come from that table. The sample has 150,000 to 200,000 clones; roughly nine tenths are singletons. The record originates from a study of blood T cell repertoires in COVID-19. On the study more broadly: From T cells, B-cell-depleted T cells, or PBMCs came the material, which was cDNA or gDNA.

The sample comprised peripheral blood. The receptor comes from a man between 65 and 85 years old with active or convalescent COVID-19.

The CDR3 bases are TGTGCCAGCAGCTTAGGGGCCGGCTCTGGAAACACCATATATTTT. Its protein product is CASSLGAGSGNTIYF. The V and J genes are TRBV11-2 and TRBJ1-3; D gene uncertain. The CDR3 sequence is 15 residues long. From germline, CDR1 is SGHAT and CDR2 FQNNGV. The ends were cut back, 1 base at V and 0 bases at J, with 7 bases in the middle.